What follows are 14 T cell receptor beta chains derived from one specimen sequenced in a study of molecular identifiers for immune sequencing clone quantification (dated by TCRdb to 2017 to 2018). The library was prepared using PCR. Sequencer: NextSeq 500. TCRdb applied fastp at Q25 and MiXCR to the public reads, then kept only in-frame beta chains. Each entry merges the rows of one CDR3 protein and shows their most common DNA and genes. Counted in this sample were a few hundred thousand distinct CDR3 sequences; approximately 25% of them appeared once. The ten largest clones capture over 0.6% of the sample. The sample consisted of naive CD8+ T cells from blood, with Jurkat cell RNA spiked in. Per the publication, the cell subset or site label means: FACS-sorted CD8+CD4-CCR7+CD45RA+ naive T cells. These receptor sequences come from a human donor in good health. Some libraries in this study had Jurkat cell RNA spiked in.

This chain connects TRBV7-9 to TRBJ2-5, with TRBD1 matching 7 bases. CDR1 is SEHNR and CDR2 is FQNEAQ in the germline V gene (reference sequence). V was clipped by 3 bases and J by 1 base; unmatched bases: 8. The CDR3 length is 16 residues. CDR3 sequence: CASSFPRDSSQETQYF. The CDR3 DNA is TGTGCCAGCAGCTTCCCCAGGGACAGTTCCCAAGAGACCCAGTACTTC.

As to this clonotype: One base away lies a much larger clone, so this may be a sequencing read error. The chain is built from TRBV6-5 and TRBJ1-1, with D possibly being TRBD1 (6 bases). The CDR3 length is 17 residues. Germline CDR1 and CDR2: MNHEY and SVGAGI. V was clipped by 0 bases and J by 1 base, with 15 bases between them. The CDR3 protein is CASSYSMPGAQNTEAFF. Here the CDR3 DNA reads TGTGCCAGCAGTTACTCGATGCCAGGGGCACAGAACACTGAAGCTTTCTTT.

At least ten counts were recorded for this clonotype. The V call is TRBV5-4, the J call TRBJ2-3, with 7 positions matching TRBD1. The CDR3 consists of 16 residues. Per the germline V gene, CDR1 is SGHNT and CDR2 is YYREEE (reference sequence). The V segment lost 5 bases and the J segment 2 bases; nucleotides outside the gene matches: 11. The chain's CDR3 is CASRPPGQRNTDTQYF. DNA of the CDR3: TGTGCCAGCAGACCCCCGGGACAGAGAAACACAGATACGCAGTATTTT.

This clonotype was seen repeatedly, ten times or more. This chain joins TRBV27 and TRBJ2-3, with a weak D call TRBD2 (5 bases). There are 15 residues in the CDR3. CDR1 is MNHEY and CDR2 is SMNVEV in the germline V gene (reference sequence). The V gene lost 7 bases and the J gene lost 3 bases, with 17 bases spanning the gap. The CDR3 coding sequence is TGTGCCAGCACCTCCGCGGGCCGGTGGACAGATACGCAGTATTTT. This codes for CASTSAGRWTDTQYF.

This clonotype was counted ten times or more. V is TRBV6-5 and J is TRBJ1-5; 10 bases line up with TRBD1. The germline V gene encodes CDR1 MNHEY and CDR2 SVGAGI. After removal of 5 bases from V and 6 bases from J, the junction contained 4 bases not matched to a gene. This CDR3 contains 14 residues. CDR3 residues: CASSLGTGVQPQHF. CDR3 nucleotide sequence: TGTGCCAGCAGTCTCGGGACAGGGGTTCAGCCCCAGCATTTT.

The V call is TRBV4-1, the J call TRBJ2-2; D gene unclear. Trimming pared 0 bases from V and 7 bases from J, leaving 9 bases between. Per the germline V gene, CDR1 is MGHRA and CDR2 is YSYEKL. This CDR3 region has 14 residues. CDR3 protein: CASSQEKDGGELFF. The CDR3 DNA follows: TGCGCCAGCAGCCAAGAAAAGGATGGCGGGGAGCTGTTTTTT.

Of note for this clonotype: A much bigger clone sits one base away, suggesting this may be a read error. Here the CDR3 omits its conserved ending phenylalanine or tryptophan, so a read error is the likely source. The chain carries TRBV29-1 and TRBJ1-1, with TRBD1 as a possible D gene (5 bases). CDR3 size: 12 residues. Between the trimmed V and J ends, which lost 4 bases and 4 bases, there was a span of 10 bases. Germline V gives CDR1 SQVTM, CDR2 ANQGSEA. The CDR3 loop reads CSVVAGSTEAFI. CDR3 in DNA: TGCAGCGTTGTAGCAGGGAGCACTGAAGCTTTCATT.

This clonotype was counted a few times. This chain joins TRBV19 and TRBJ2-1; weak D call: TRBD2 (5 bases). The germline CDR1 and CDR2 sequences are LNHDA and SQIVND (reference sequence). Trimming stripped 3 bases from V and 7 bases from J, with 16 bases between. The CDR3 length is 15 residues. The CDR3 spells CASSITLASGNEQFF. In nucleotides, the CDR3 is TGTGCCAGTAGTATCACCCTAGCATCAGGTAATGAGCAGTTCTTC.

This clonotype came up many times. The rearrangement uses TRBV20-1 and TRBJ2-7; TRBD2 aligns across 13 bases. Losses at the gene ends were 5 bases for V and 5 bases for J; bases not matched to a gene: 6. This CDR3 spans 14 amino acids. CDR1 is DFQATT and CDR2 is SNEGSKA in the germline V gene (reference sequence). CDR3 DNA: TGCAGTGCTCGACGACTAGCGGGGGGCCACGAGCAGTACTTC. It codes for CSARRLAGGHEQYF.

This clonotype was observed a handful of times. The chain carries TRBV4-3 and TRBJ2-1; TRBD1 agrees at 9 bases. This CDR3 has 16 amino acids. The V gene's germline CDR1 is LGHNA and CDR2 YSLEER. J gave up 1 base and V 4 bases, and 5 bases lay outside the gene matches. This CDR3 reads CASSPGTGWSYNEQFF. The CDR3 DNA sequence: TGCGCCAGCAGCCCCGGGACAGGGTGGTCCTACAATGAGCAGTTCTTC.

A remark on this clonotype: Given a much more abundant clone one base away, this may be a read error. The rearrangement links TRBV6-1 to TRBJ1-5; 12 bases agree with TRBD1. Germline CDR1 MNHNS, CDR2 SASEGT. This CDR3 has 17 amino acids. Here the CDR3 DNA reads TGTGCCAGCAGTGAAGGGGCCGGGACAGGGGGCAATCAGCCCAAGCATTTT. Its translation: CASSEGAGTGGNQPKHF.

The sample holds a few counts of this clonotype. The chain recombines TRBV12-3 or TRBV12-4 with TRBJ2-2; the D is unclear. The CDR3 runs 15 residues. Trimming removed 6 bases at V and 5 bases at J, with 16 bases between. The DNA for the CDR3 is TGTGCCAGCAGCAACCCGGACCGTGAAACCGGGGAGCTGTTTTTT. Translation: CASSNPDRETGELFF.

As regards this clonotype: This may be a read error, as it is one base from a much larger clone. The genes are TRBV12-3 or TRBV12-4 and TRBJ2-2; tentative D call: TRBD2 (5 bases). This CDR3 is built from 13 residues. The CDR3 region is CASSGLGIGERFF. For the CDR3, the DNA is TGTGCCAGCAGCGGTCTAGGGATCGGGGAGCGGTTTTTT.

The table lists this clonotype with a few counts. The chain couples TRBV5-6 to TRBJ2-3, with 7 bases aligning to TRBD2. The CDR3 loop spans 17 amino acids. Trimming removed 0 bases from V and 5 bases from J; junction bases left unmatched: 12. The germline gives CDR1 SGHDT, CDR2 YYEEEE. The CDR3 region has the DNA TGTGCCAGCAGCTTGGGGCCCGGGAGGCCCCCCAAAGATACGCAGTATTTT. Translating gives CASSLGPGRPPKDTQYF.